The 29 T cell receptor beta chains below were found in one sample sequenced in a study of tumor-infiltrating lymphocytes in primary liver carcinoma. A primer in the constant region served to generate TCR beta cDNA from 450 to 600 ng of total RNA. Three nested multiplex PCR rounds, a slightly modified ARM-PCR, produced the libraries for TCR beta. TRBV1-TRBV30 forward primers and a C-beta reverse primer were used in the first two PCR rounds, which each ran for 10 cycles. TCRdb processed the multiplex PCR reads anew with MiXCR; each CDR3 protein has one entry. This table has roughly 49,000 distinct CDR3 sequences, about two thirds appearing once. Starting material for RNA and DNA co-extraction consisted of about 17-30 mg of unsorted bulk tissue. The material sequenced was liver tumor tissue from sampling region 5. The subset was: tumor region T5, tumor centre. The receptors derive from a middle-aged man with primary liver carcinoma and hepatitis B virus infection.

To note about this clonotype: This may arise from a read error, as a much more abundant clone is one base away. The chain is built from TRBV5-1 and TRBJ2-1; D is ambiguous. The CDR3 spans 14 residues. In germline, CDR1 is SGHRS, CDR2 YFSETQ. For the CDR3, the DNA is TGCGTCAGCAGCTTCGTCAGTGAGAACAATGAGCAGTTCTTC. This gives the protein CVSSFVSENNEQFF.

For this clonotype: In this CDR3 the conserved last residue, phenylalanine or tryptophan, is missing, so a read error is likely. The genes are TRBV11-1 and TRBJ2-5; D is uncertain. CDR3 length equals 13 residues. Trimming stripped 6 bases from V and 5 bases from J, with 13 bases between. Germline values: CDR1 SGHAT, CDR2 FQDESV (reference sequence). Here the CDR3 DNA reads TGTGCCAGCAGTAGTAGTAGAGGCGAGACCCAGTACTCC. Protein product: CASSSSRGETQYS.

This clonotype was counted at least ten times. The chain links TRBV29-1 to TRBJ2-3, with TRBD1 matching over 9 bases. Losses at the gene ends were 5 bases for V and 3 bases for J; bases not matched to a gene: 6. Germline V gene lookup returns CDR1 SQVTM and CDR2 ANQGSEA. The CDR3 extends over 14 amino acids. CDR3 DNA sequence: TGCAGCGTTAAACACGGACAGGGGACAGATACGCAGTATTTT. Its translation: CSVKHGQGTDTQYF.

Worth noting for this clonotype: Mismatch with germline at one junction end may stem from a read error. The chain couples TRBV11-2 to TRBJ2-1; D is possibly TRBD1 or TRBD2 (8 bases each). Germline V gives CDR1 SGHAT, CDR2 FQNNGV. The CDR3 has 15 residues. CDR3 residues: CVSTGGAGGVNDQFF. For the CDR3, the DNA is TGTGTCAGCACGGGGGGGGCAGGGGGCGTCAATGATCAGTTCTTC.

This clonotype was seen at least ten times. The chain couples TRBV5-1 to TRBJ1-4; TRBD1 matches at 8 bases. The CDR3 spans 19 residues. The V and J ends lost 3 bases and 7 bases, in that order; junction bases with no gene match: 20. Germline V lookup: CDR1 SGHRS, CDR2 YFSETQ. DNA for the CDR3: TGCGCCAGCAGCTCGGGTGTCTTAGAGCCGGGACAGGACGGTGAAAAACTGTTTTTT. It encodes CASSSGVLEPGQDGEKLFF.

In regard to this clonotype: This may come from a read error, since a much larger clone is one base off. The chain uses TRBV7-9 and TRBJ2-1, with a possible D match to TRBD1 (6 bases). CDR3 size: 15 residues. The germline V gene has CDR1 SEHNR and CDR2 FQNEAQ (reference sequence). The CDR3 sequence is CASSAGQTSYNGQFF. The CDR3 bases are TGTGCCAGCAGCGCTGGACAGACCAGCTACAATGGGCAGTTCTTC.

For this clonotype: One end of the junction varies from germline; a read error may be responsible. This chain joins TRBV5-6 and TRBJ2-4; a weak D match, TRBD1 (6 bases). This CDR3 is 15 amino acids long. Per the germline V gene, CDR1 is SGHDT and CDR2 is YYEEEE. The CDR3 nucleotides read TGTACCAGCAGTTTGTTAGGGGGATTAGGAAACATTCAGTACTTC. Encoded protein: CTSSLLGGLGNIQYF.

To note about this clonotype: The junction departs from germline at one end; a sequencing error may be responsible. The CDR3 loop reads CASSFDRDRVSTWELFF. For the CDR3, the DNA is TGTGCCAGCAGCTTTGATCGGGACAGGGTCAGCACCTGGGAGCTGTTCTTT. The chain combines TRBV11-2 with TRBJ2-2; 9 positions match TRBD1. The CDR3 length is 17 residues. Germline V gene lookup returns CDR1 SGHAT and CDR2 FQNNGV.

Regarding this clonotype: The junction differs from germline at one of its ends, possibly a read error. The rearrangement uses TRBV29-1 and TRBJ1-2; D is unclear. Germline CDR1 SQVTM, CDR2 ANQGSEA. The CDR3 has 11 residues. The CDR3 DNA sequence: TGCAGCATTGACATGGTTCTTGGCTACACCTTC. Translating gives CSIDMVLGYTF.

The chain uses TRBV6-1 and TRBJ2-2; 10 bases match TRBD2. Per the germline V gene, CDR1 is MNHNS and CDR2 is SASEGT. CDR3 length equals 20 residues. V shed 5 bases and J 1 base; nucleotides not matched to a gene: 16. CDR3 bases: TGTGCCAGCAGTTATTTGAGGGGTGGGACTAGCGAAGTGAACACCGGGGAGCTGTTTTTT. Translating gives CASSYLRGGTSEVNTGELFF.

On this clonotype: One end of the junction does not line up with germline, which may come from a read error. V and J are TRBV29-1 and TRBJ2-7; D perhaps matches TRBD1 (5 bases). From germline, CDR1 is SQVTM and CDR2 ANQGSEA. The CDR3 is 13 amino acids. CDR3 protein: CSVLTEAGYEQYF. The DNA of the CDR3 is TGCAGCGTCCTGACAGAGGCCGGCTACGAGCAATACTTC.

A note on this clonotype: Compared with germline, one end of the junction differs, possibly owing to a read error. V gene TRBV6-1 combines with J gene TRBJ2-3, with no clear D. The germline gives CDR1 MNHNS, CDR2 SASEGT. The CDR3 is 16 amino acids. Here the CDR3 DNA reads TGTGCCAGCAGTCAATCAGCAGGTTTAACCACAGATACGCGGTATTTT. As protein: CASSQSAGLTTDTRYF.

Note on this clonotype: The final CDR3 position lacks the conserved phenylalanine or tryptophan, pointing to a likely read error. The CDR3 here is CASSPRISGANVLTI. DNA for the CDR3: TGTGCCAGCAGCCCCAGAATATCTGGGGCCAACGTCCTGACTATC. V is TRBV5-6 and J is TRBJ2-6; no clear D. This CDR3 region has 15 residues. In germline, CDR1 is SGHDT, CDR2 YYEEEE. V was cut by 4 bases and J by 1 base, with 9 bases left in between.

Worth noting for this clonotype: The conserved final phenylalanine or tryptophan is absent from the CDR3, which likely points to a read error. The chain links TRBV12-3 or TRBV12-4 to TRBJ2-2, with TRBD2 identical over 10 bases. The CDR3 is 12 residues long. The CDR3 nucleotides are TGTGTCAGCGAGCGGGGGGGCGGGGAGCTGTTTTAT. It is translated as CVSERGGGELFY.

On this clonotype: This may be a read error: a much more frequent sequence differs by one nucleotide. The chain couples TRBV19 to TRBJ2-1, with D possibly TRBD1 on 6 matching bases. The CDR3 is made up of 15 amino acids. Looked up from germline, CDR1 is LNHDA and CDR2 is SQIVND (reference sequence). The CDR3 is CVSSPVTGSYNEQFF. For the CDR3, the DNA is TGTGTCAGTAGTCCAGTAACAGGGTCCTACAATGAGCAGTTCTTC.

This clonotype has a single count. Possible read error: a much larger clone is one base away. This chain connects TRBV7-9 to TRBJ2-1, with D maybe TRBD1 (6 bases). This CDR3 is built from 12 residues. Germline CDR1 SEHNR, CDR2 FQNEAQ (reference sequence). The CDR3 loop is CAGSFRGDEQFF. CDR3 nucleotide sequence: TGTGCCGGCAGCTTCAGGGGCGATGAGCAGTTCTTC. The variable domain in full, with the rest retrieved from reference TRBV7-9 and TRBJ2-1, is DTGVSQNPRHKITKRGQNVTFRCDPISEHNRLYWYRQTLGQGPEFLTYFQNEAQLEKSRLLSDRFSAERPKGSFSTLEIQRTEQGDSAMYLCAGSFRGDEQFFGPGTRLTVL.

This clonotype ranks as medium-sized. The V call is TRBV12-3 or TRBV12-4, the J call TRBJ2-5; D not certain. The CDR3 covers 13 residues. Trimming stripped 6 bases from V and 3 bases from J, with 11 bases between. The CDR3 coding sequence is TGTGCCAGCAGCCGTACTACAAAAGAGACCCAGTACTTC. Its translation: CASSRTTKETQYF.

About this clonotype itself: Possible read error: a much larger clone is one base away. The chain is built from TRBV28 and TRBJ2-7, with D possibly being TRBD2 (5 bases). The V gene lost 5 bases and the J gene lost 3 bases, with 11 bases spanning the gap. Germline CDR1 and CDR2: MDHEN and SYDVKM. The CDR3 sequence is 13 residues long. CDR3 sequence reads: CASSLRAFYEQYF. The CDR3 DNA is TGTGCCAGCAGTCTGAGGGCCTTCTACGAGCAGTACTTC. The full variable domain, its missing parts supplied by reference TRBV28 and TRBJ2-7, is DVKVTQSSRYLVKRTGEKVFLECVQDMDHENMFWYRQDPGLGLRLIYFSYDVKMKEKGDIPEGYSVSREKKERFSLILESASTNQTSMYLCASSLRAFYEQYFGPGTRLTVT.

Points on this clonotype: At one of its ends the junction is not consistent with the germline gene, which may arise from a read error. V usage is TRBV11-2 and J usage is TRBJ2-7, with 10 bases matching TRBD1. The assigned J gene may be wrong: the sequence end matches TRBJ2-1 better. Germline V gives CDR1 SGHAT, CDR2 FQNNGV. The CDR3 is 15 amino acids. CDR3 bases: TGTGCCAGCGGCTTAAGGGGACAGGGGCCCTACAAGCAGTTCTTC. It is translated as CASGLRGQGPYKQFF.

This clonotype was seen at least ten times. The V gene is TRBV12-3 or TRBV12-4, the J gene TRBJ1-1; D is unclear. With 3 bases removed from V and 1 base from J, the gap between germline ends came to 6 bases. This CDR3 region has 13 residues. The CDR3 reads CASSFPENTEAFF. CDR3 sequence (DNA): TGTGCCAGCAGTTTTCCGGAGAACACTGAAGCTTTCTTT.

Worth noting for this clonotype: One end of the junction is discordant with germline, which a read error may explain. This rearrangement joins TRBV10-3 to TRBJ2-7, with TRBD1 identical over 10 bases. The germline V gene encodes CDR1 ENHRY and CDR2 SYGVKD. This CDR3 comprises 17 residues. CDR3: CTISAPPPGQGFGVQYF. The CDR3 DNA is TGTACCATCAGTGCCCCTCCCCCGGGACAGGGGTTCGGCGTGCAGTACTTC.

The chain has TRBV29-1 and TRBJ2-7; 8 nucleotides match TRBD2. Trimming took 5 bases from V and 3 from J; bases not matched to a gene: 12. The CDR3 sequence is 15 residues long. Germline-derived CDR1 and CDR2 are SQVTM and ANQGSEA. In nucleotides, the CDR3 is TGCAGCGTTCGACAGGCGGGAGGTTCTCGCTACGAGCAGTACTTC. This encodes CSVRQAGGSRYEQYF.

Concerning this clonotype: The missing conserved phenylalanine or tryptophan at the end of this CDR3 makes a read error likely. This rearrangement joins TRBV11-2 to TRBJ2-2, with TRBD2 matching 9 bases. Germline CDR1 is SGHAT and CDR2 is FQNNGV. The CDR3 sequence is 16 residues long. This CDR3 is CASSLVALAGTVELFS. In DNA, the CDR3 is TGTGCCAGCAGCCTAGTGGCGCTAGCGGGAACCGTGGAGCTGTTTTCT.

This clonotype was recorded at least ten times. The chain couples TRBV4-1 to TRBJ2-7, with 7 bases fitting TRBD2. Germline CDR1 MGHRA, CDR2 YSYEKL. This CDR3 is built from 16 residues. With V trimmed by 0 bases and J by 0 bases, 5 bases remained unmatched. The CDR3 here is CASSQDPGGSSYEQYF. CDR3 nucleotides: TGCGCCAGCAGCCAAGATCCAGGCGGGAGCTCCTACGAGCAGTACTTC.

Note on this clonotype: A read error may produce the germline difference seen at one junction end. The CDR3 nucleotides read TGTAGCGTTGAAGATGACAGGGATGGCTACACTTTC. Translating gives CSVEDDRDGYTF. The chain recombines TRBV29-1 with TRBJ1-2; 7 nucleotides line up with TRBD1. The CDR3 contains 12 residues. Looked up from germline, CDR1 is SQVTM and CDR2 is ANQGSEA.

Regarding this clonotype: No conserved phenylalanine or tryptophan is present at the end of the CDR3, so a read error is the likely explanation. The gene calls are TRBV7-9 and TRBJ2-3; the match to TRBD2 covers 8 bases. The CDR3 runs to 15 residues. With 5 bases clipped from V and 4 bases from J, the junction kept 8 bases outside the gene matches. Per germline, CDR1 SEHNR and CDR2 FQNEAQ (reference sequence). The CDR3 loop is CASSRIAGRPDTQYY. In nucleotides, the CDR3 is TGTGCCAGCAGCCGCATAGCGGGACGTCCAGATACGCAGTATTAT.

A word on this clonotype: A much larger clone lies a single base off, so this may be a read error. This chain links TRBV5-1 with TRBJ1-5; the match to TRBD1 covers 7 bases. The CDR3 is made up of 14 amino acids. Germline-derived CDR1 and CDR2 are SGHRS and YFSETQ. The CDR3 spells CASSLGGGNQSQHF. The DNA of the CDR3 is TGCGCCAGCAGCTTAGGGGGCGGCAATCAGTCCCAGCATTTT. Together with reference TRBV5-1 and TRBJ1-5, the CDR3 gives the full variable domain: KAGVTQTPRYLIKTRGQQVTLSCSPISGHRSVSWYQQTPGQGLQFLFEYFSETQRNKGNFPGRFSGRQFSNSRSEMNVSTLELGDSALYLCASSLGGGNQSQHFGDGTRLSIL.

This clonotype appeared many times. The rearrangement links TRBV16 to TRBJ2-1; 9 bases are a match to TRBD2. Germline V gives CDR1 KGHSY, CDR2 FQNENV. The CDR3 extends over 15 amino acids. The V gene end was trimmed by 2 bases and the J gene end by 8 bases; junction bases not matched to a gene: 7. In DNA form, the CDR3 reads TGTGCCAGCAGCCAAGTAGCGGGAGAGGTAGATGAGCAGTTCTTC. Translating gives CASSQVAGEVDEQFF.

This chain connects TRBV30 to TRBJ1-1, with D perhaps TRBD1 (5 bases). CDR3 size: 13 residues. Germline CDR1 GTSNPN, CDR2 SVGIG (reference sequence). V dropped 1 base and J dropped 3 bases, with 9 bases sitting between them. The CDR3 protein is CAWSERGDTEAFF. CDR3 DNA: TGTGCCTGGAGTGAGAGGGGTGACACTGAAGCTTTCTTT.